This TCR beta chain came from a study of cytomegalovirus exposure and HLA in healthy donors. At the level of the study: Genotyping showed 70% to 90% of roughly 400 donors falling in the Caucasian-associated ancestry cluster.

Germline V CDR1 and CDR2: MGHRA, YSYEKL. The ends lost 3 bases at V and 5 bases at J; junction bases unmatched: 2. CDR3 length equals 14 residues. General observations from the study: In a later analysis, most CMV-associated TCR beta chains appeared HLA-restricted. Several V segments, TRBV6-2 and TRBV6-3 among them, could not be told apart and were dropped. Later analysis identified several of the most significant clusters that appeared linked to common viral pathogens.

The PCR made use of 60 Vbeta and 13 Jbeta primers. TCRdb's copy holds only in-frame clones and misses some; the assay was immunoSEQ multiplex PCR. The sample lists 250,000 to 350,000 clones, approximately 70% occurring once. This clone was found once. The antigen is undetermined. The source material was PBMCs. This TCR derives from a female donor in good health and CMV-seronegative. This chain connects TRBV4-1 to TRBJ2-4, with 9 bases that match TRBD1. The DNA of the CDR3 is TGCGCCAGCAGCCAGCGACAGGGGGAAAACATTCAGTACTTC. Amino acid sequence: CASSQRQGENIQYF.